What follows are 16 T cell receptor beta chains derived from one specimen sequenced in a study of blood T cells in healthy people across ages. Primed by a sample-barcoded 5' primer and a J-beta primer mix, a second PCR proceeded for 7 to 11 cycles. TCRdb reanalysed the 5' RACE reads using MiXCR and keeps one entry per CDR3 protein. Of over 1,200,000 distinct CDR3 sequences in the sample, roughly 64% were seen once. Sequenced sample: blood. These TCRs come from a man aged 18 to 29 in good health.

This clonotype was seen a handful of times. This rearrangement joins TRBV9 to TRBJ2-1; D is ambiguous. The CDR3 is made up of 15 amino acids. Germline V CDR1 and CDR2: SGDLS, YYNGEE. Trimming pared 3 bases from V and 5 bases from J, leaving 15 bases between. CDR3 protein: CASSAPQLGHNEQFF. The CDR3 DNA follows: TGTGCCAGCAGCGCCCCGCAGCTAGGCCACAATGAGCAGTTCTTC.

The CDR3, as DNA: TGCGCCAGCAGCGGGGACATATACACCGGGGAGCTGTTTTTT. Translated, it gives CASSGDIYTGELFF. This sequence joins TRBV5-1 and TRBJ2-2, with D tentatively TRBD1 (6 bases). Germline V lookup: CDR1 SGHRS, CDR2 YFSETQ. The CDR3 has 14 amino acids. Trimming pared 4 bases from V and 3 bases from J, leaving 10 bases between.

The chain combines TRBV6-2 or TRBV6-3 with TRBJ2-3; 7 positions agree with TRBD2. The CDR3 has 16 residues. After removal of 0 bases from V and 0 bases from J, the junction contained 3 bases not matched to a gene. Germline lookup yields CDR1 MNHEY and CDR2 SVGEGT. This CDR3 reads CASSYSRRESTDTQYF. CDR3 sequence (DNA): TGTGCCAGCAGTTACTCGAGGCGGGAGAGCACAGATACGCAGTATTTT.

The chain has TRBV13 and TRBJ1-2; D may be TRBD1 (5 bases). The CDR3 is made up of 13 amino acids. CDR1 is PRHDT, CDR2 FYEKMQ, per germline (reference sequence). V was shortened by 7 bases and J by 13 bases, with 22 bases between the two germline ends. As DNA, the CDR3 is TGTGCCAGCAACCAACTCGGGACCGTTCCTGTCACCTTC. Its translation is CASNQLGTVPVTF.

At least ten counts were recorded for this clonotype. The CDR3 DNA reads as TGTGCCAGCACCGCACGACTCCTCCAAGAGACCCAGTACTTC. Translation: CASTARLLQETQYF. The chain uses TRBV6-6 and TRBJ2-5; D uncertain. Trimming left V 7 bases short and J 1 base short, with 13 bases between. This CDR3 has 14 residues. Germline CDR1 reads MNHNY; CDR2 reads SVGAGI (reference sequence).

This clonotype was found a few times. This chain joins TRBV12-3 or TRBV12-4 and TRBJ2-4; D possibly corresponds to TRBD2 (5 bases). V gave up 6 bases and J gave up 6 bases, with 18 bases separating them. This CDR3 region has 15 residues. CDR3 sequence reads: CASRLSAVGGNIQYF. In DNA, the CDR3 is TGTGCCAGCAGGCTTAGCGCGGTAGGCGGAAACATTCAGTACTTC.

The chain employs TRBV20-1 and TRBJ2-5; 11 nucleotides match TRBD2. V shed 4 bases and J 11 bases; nucleotides not matched to a gene: 18. Germline CDR1 is DFQATT and CDR2 is SNEGSKA (reference sequence). The CDR3 extends over 16 amino acids. Here the CDR3 reads CSANSIAGGEIREQYF. CDR3 coding DNA: TGCAGTGCTAACTCGATAGCGGGAGGGGAAATTCGGGAGCAGTACTTC.

This clonotype turned up a few times. The chain has TRBV3-1 and TRBJ2-7; D ambiguous. V lost 6 bases and J 6 bases, leaving 18 bases between the germline ends. Germline V gene data show CDR1 as LGHDT and CDR2 as YNNKEL (reference sequence). The CDR3 consists of 14 residues. The CDR3 nucleotides read TGTGCCAGCAGTCAACGCCGGGCACTGGGCGAGCAGTACTTC. This translates into CASSQRRALGEQYF.

This clonotype appeared a few times. The rearrangement links TRBV29-1 to TRBJ2-1; 9 positions agree with TRBD2. The trim removed 3 bases at V and 7 bases at J, leaving 4 bases unmatched. The CDR3 is made up of 13 amino acids. Germline V gene sequence: CDR1 SQVTM, CDR2 ANQGSEA. CDR3 region: CSVDAGGPNEQFF. CDR3 coding DNA: TGCAGCGTTGATGCGGGAGGGCCAAATGAGCAGTTCTTC.

This clonotype has just a few counts. V usage is TRBV7-2 and J usage is TRBJ2-1; 8 bases match TRBD2. CDR1 is SGHTA, CDR2 FQGNSA, per germline. V shed 6 bases and J 9 bases; nucleotides not matched to a gene: 25. The CDR3 loop spans 19 amino acids. The CDR3 here is CASSSIGLAGGQSLGEQFF. The CDR3 DNA reads as TGTGCCAGCAGTTCTATCGGACTGGCGGGGGGCCAATCCTTGGGTGAGCAGTTCTTC. Looking up the rest from reference TRBV7-2 and TRBJ2-1 gives the full variable domain: GAGVSQSPSNKVTEKGKDVELRCDPISGHTALYWYRQSLGQGLEFLIYFQGNSAPDKSGLPSDRFSAERTGGSVSTLTIQRTQQEDSAVYLCASSSIGLAGGQSLGEQFFGPGTRLTVL.

The CDR3, as DNA: TGTGCTAGTGCTGGGGAAGTAGCGAGCACCGGGGAGCTGTTTTTT. Protein sequence: CASAGEVASTGELFF. The gene calls are TRBV12-5 and TRBJ2-2; weak D call: TRBD2 (5 bases). The V gene lost 7 bases and the J gene lost 4 bases, with 16 bases spanning the gap. Per the germline V gene, CDR1 is LGHNT and CDR2 is FRNRAP. This CDR3 contains 15 residues.

This clonotype was recorded a few times. The chain employs TRBV20-1 and TRBJ2-5; D might be TRBD2 (5 bases). The CDR3 has 13 residues. V gave up 5 bases and J gave up 11 bases, with 21 bases separating them. Germline V gene data show CDR1 as DFQATT and CDR2 as SNEGSKA (reference sequence). The CDR3: CSAWDIASGEQYF. CDR3 DNA sequence: TGCAGTGCTTGGGATATTGCCTCTGGGGAGCAGTACTTC.

The table lists this clonotype with a few counts. The rearrangement uses TRBV27 and TRBJ1-2; D may be TRBD1 (5 bases). The CDR3 is 12 amino acids. Looked up from germline, CDR1 is MNHEY and CDR2 is SMNVEV (reference sequence). Trimming stripped 6 bases from V and 7 bases from J, with 12 bases between. The CDR3 here is CASRRLGVGYTF. CDR3 DNA sequence: TGTGCCAGCAGGCGCTTGGGGGTTGGCTACACCTTC.

About this clonotype: One end of the junction is discordant with germline, which a read error may explain. The V call is TRBV6-1, the J call TRBJ2-5; D is tentatively TRBD1 or TRBD2 (5 bases each). The length of the CDR3 is 15 residues. Germline CDR1 and CDR2: MNHNS and SASEGT. This CDR3 reads CASNLSPGRQEAQYF. The CDR3 DNA is TGTGCCAGCAACTTGTCGCCGGGACGGCAAGAGGCCCAGTACTTC.

This sequence joins TRBV6-6 and TRBJ2-7; TRBD1 matches at 8 bases. This CDR3 is built from 16 residues. Germline V gene lookup returns CDR1 MNHNY and CDR2 SVGAGI (reference sequence). J gave up 2 bases and V 5 bases, and 11 bases lay outside the gene matches. In nucleotides, the CDR3 is TGTGCCAGCAGTCCCCCCGCAGGACAGGGAGCCTACGAGCAGTACTTC. Its translation is CASSPPAGQGAYEQYF.

J is TRBJ2-1 and V is TRBV4-2, with 11 bases lining up with TRBD2. TRBJ2-7 matches the DNA end more closely, so the J call is doubtful. The germline V gene encodes CDR1 LGHNA and CDR2 YNFKEQ. The CDR3 runs 15 residues. CDR3 nucleotide sequence: TGTGCCAGCAGGCGCACTAGCGGGGGTTACAATGAGCAGTACTTC. It encodes CASRRTSGGYNEQYF.